This paragraph reports one T cell receptor beta chain. Its antigen is undetermined. The V gene end was trimmed by 10 bases and the J gene end by 3 bases; junction bases not matched to a gene: 9. Germline lookup yields CDR1 MNHEY and CDR2 SMNVEV (reference sequence). The CDR3 has 13 amino acids. With 60 Vbeta and 13 Jbeta primers, the PCR was carried out. Profiling relied on immunoSEQ multiplex PCR, and the TCRdb table lists in-frame clones only, not all of them. The profile shows 100,000 to 150,000 clones, over 65% of them singletons. The data were taken from a study of cytomegalovirus exposure and HLA in healthy donors. Study results and limitations: Altogether, 160 or so TCR beta chains were recorded as cytomegalovirus-associated. One later analysis reportedly identified an Asian-associated ancestry cluster that showed fewer N-insertions than the approximately 710-donor mean. Later genetic work tied a missense DCLRE1C variant to beta-chain V and J trimming.

This TCR came from a man younger than 35 in good health and CMV-seropositive. The sequenced sample was PBMCs. This sequence joins TRBV27 and TRBJ2-7; 7 bases fit TRBD1. DNA of the CDR3: TGTGCCACCTCACAGGGGATAGGCTACGAGCAGTACTTC. This gives the protein CATSQGIGYEQYF.